These 8 T cell receptor beta chains share one sample of origin, sequenced in a study of T-cell reconstitution after alpha-beta-depleted transplantation in children. Molecular barcoding with unique molecular identifiers was used for the TCRbeta library. In TCRdb, the PCR reads were re-called with MiXCR into one record per CDR3 protein. The data contain a few hundred thousand distinct CDR3 sequences, around 9.7% of them singletons. Sequences were derived from PBMCs from the stem cell graft donor, sampled from the stem cell graft. These TCRs come from a human donor who donated a stem cell graft to a child with SCID.

This clonotype has at least ten counts. The CDR3 region has the DNA TGCAGTGCAACGGACCCCCGGAGGCCCACAGATACGCAGTATTTT. As protein: CSATDPRRPTDTQYF. The chain is built from TRBV20-1 and TRBJ2-3; perhaps TRBD2 as D (5 bases). Germline V gene lookup returns CDR1 DFQATT and CDR2 SNEGSKA (reference sequence). Trimming pared 6 bases from V and 2 bases from J, leaving 18 bases between. The length of the CDR3 is 15 residues.

V gene TRBV30 combines with J gene TRBJ1-2; no clear D. V was trimmed by 4 bases and J by 4 bases, leaving 13 bases between them. CDR1 and CDR2 from the germline V gene are GTSNPN and SVGIG (reference sequence). The CDR3 is 13 amino acids. CDR3 sequence (DNA): TGTGCCTGGACCCCCATGGGGATCTATGGCTACACCTTC. It yields the protein CAWTPMGIYGYTF. Full variable domain (outside the CDR3, taken from reference TRBV30 and TRBJ1-2): SQTIHQWPATLVQPVGSPLSLECTVEGTSNPNLYWYRQAAGRGLQLLFYSVGIGQISSEVPQNLSASRPQDRQFILSSKKLLLSDSGFYLCAWTPMGIYGYTFGSGTRLTVV.

This clonotype was seen many times. The genes are TRBV12-3 or TRBV12-4 and TRBJ2-3; 11 bases agree with TRBD2. The V segment lost 6 bases and the J segment 6 bases; nucleotides outside the gene matches: 8. CDR3 size: 15 residues. The DNA for the CDR3 is TGTGCCAGCAGCCCGTCTAGCGGGGGGTCCGATACGCAGTATTTT. Its protein product is CASSPSSGGSDTQYF.

The chain couples TRBV2 to TRBJ1-1; tentatively, D is TRBD1 (5 bases). Germline V gene lookup returns CDR1 SNHLY and CDR2 FYNNEI. V lost 7 bases and J lost 0, with 18 bases in between. There are 16 residues in the CDR3. The CDR3 sequence is CASKGGEVGLNTEAFF. The CDR3 DNA sequence: TGTGCCAGCAAGGGAGGGGAGGTCGGGTTGAACACTGAAGCTTTCTTT.

This clonotype has ten or more counts. The DNA of the CDR3 is TGTGCCAGCAGCTCTTCTCACCGTCACTCAGGGAATCAGCCCCAGCATTTT. Amino acid sequence: CASSSSHRHSGNQPQHF. The chain joins TRBV5-5 to TRBJ1-5; maybe TRBD1 (5 bases). The CDR3 consists of 17 residues. The germline V and J ends were trimmed by 3 bases and 4 bases, with 20 bases remaining between them. The V gene's germline CDR1 is SGHKS and CDR2 YYEKEE (reference sequence).

At least ten counts were recorded for this clonotype. The chain combines TRBV5-8 with TRBJ1-5, with no clear D. Trimming cost V 0 bases and J 2 bases, with 12 bases left between them. Germline assignment: CDR1 SGHTS and CDR2 YDEGEE. The CDR3 covers 16 residues. CDR3 residues: CASSLDGVSRNQPQHF. CDR3 in DNA: TGTGCCAGCAGCTTGGATGGGGTGAGTCGCAATCAGCCCCAGCATTTT.

The chain recombines TRBV7-6 with TRBJ2-1, with 13 bases fitting TRBD2. V was clipped by 5 bases and J by 6 bases; unmatched bases: 16. CDR1 is SGHVS and CDR2 is FNYEAQ in the germline V gene. The CDR3 has 19 amino acids. CDR3 residues: CASSRSFPTSGGTGNEQFF. CDR3 DNA: TGTGCCAGCAGCCGATCCTTCCCGACTAGCGGGGGGACTGGCAATGAGCAGTTCTTC.

At least ten counts were recorded for this clonotype. V and J are TRBV5-1 and TRBJ1-2; no firm D call. From germline, CDR1 is SGHRS and CDR2 YFSETQ. The CDR3 consists of 17 residues. V shed 5 bases and J shed 4 bases, with 24 bases lying between them. Written as DNA, the CDR3 is TGCGCCAGCAGACTCCTCCGGGGAGGCTCAGCCTCCTATGGCTACACCTTC. It translates to CASRLLRGGSASYGYTF.